One and the same sample provided the 6 T cell receptor beta chains below, sequenced in a study of blood T cell repertoires in COVID-19. Using immunoSEQ multiplex PCR, the repertoire was profiled, and TCRdb retains in-frame clones only, with some absent. This table holds 270,000 or so clones, approximately 90% found once. The sample consisted of PBMCs or T cells enriched from blood (not recorded which). The receptor source for this set is a middle-aged man who had been exposed to COVID-19.

The CDR3 is CATSTTGSGTEAFF. The CDR3 DNA is TGTGCCACCAGCACGACAGGGTCGGGCACTGAAGCTTTCTTT. V usage is TRBV15 and J usage is TRBJ1-1, with 7 bases matching TRBD1. This CDR3 contains 14 residues. CDR1 and CDR2 from the germline V gene are LNHNV and YYDKDF (reference sequence). Trimming cost V 4 bases and J 4 bases; bases outside gene matches: 6.

The chain recombines TRBV19 with TRBJ2-4, with a weak D call TRBD1 (6 bases). V dropped 1 base and J dropped 9 bases, with 13 bases sitting between them. This CDR3 has 14 amino acids. Germline V gene data show CDR1 as LNHDA and CDR2 as SQIVND (reference sequence). In nucleotides, the CDR3 is TGTGCCAGTAGTATAGGTAGAGGGGGAATCATTCAGTACTTC. This codes for CASSIGRGGIIQYF.

J is TRBJ2-5 and V is TRBV24-1; maybe TRBD1 (6 bases). Germline CDR1 reads KGHDR; CDR2 reads SFDVKD. Between the trimmed V and J ends, which lost 1 base and 1 base, there was a span of 12 bases. The CDR3 is made up of 16 amino acids. CDR3 protein: CATSDFNGQTQETQYF. The DNA of the CDR3 is TGTGCCACCAGTGATTTTAACGGACAGACCCAAGAGACCCAGTACTTC.

The rearrangement joins TRBV19 to TRBJ1-1; D unclear. The germline V gene encodes CDR1 LNHDA and CDR2 SQIVND (reference sequence). The CDR3 runs to 16 residues. Trimming took 0 bases from V and 3 from J, leaving 14 bases between them. CDR3 nucleotides: TGTGCCAGTAGTATAGACTTGACATTCGGATACACTGAAGCTTTCTTT. Translating gives CASSIDLTFGYTEAFF.

The chain is built from TRBV5-4 and TRBJ1-2; 10 bases are shared with TRBD1. The germline CDR1 and CDR2 sequences are SGHNT and YYREEE (reference sequence). CDR3 size: 13 residues. J was trimmed by 8 bases and V by 4 bases; bases with no gene match: 5. This CDR3 reads CASSIGTGVGYTF. In DNA, the CDR3 is TGTGCCAGCAGCATCGGGACAGGGGTCGGCTACACCTTC.

This chain's CDR3 is CASSPSGLAGPGELFF. CDR3 nucleotide sequence: TGTGCCAGCAGTCCCTCGGGACTAGCGGGACCCGGGGAGCTGTTTTTT. V is TRBV6-6 and J is TRBJ2-2, with 13 nucleotides matching TRBD2. Germline V gives CDR1 MNHNY, CDR2 SVGAGI (reference sequence). CDR3 length: 16 amino acids. The V and J ends lost 5 bases and 6 bases, in that order; junction bases with no gene match: 6.